The source of this T cell receptor beta chain is a study of T cells in Graves' hyperthyroidism and ophthalmopathy. Using RNA transcripts as the source, TCR beta CDR3 regions were amplified. Carried out on the TCR CDR3, a first-round RT-PCR used the HTBI primer set. TCRdb independently ran MiXCR on the multiplex PCR reads; one entry per CDR3 protein. Of about 540,000 distinct CDR3 sequences listed, 46% are singletons. The TCR originated in a woman younger than 30 with Graves' hyperthyroidism. The sample consisted of peripheral blood or thyroid tissue (not recorded which).

In DNA, the CDR3 is TGCGCCAGCAGCTTGGAGGGCAACCAAGAGACCCAGTACTTC. Encoded protein: CASSLEGNQETQYF. V is TRBV5-1 and J is TRBJ2-5; no firm D call. The V gene's germline CDR1 is SGHRS and CDR2 YFSETQ. Deletions cut 0 bases from V and 0 bases from J, with 6 bases between. CDR3 length: 14 amino acids.